Sequencing of this TCR beta chain was carried out in a study of blood T cell repertoires in COVID-19. Study information: Researchers got acute and convalescent COVID-19 samples from the United States, Italy and Spain. Sources were T cells, B-cell-depleted T cells, or PBMCs; the material itself was cDNA or gDNA.

Original processing methods: From reference gene primer amplification, estimates of nucleated cell counts were derived. TCRdb's table, derived via immunoSEQ multiplex PCR, lists solely in-frame clones and lacks some. D and trimming come from the DNA, and the V and J calls and clone size come from that table. The profile shows 53,000 or so clones, over 85% of them singletons. Sequencing input: peripheral blood. This receptor was identified in a man older than 75 with acute or convalescent COVID-19.

CDR3 DNA: TGTGCCATCAGTGAGGAAGGGGACAGTTATGGCTACACCTTC. It encodes CAISEEGDSYGYTF. The gene calls are TRBV10-3 and TRBJ1-2; TRBD1 matches at 7 bases. The germline gives CDR1 ENHRY, CDR2 SYGVKD. The ends lost 2 bases at V and 5 bases at J; junction bases unmatched: 5. This CDR3 has 14 residues.